These T cell receptor beta chains were read from a single sample in a study of shared clonotypes between healthy human individuals. Sequenced by immunoSEQ multiplex PCR; TCRdb stores in-frame clones only, minus some. The sample holds about a million clones, around three quarters seen once. The sequencing input was memory CD4+ T cells from PBMCs. All receptors come from a man in his late teens or twenties in good health. Some clones in this sample may be carry-over from other donors' samples. Both conserved end residues are part of each CDR3. The order of the fields is V gene, CDR3 length, CDR3 protein.

TRBV11-3 | 14 | CASSLDRSYNEQFF
TRBV5-4 | 14 | CASSFPGQGYEQYF
TRBV28 | 12 | CASTGTNYGYTF
TRBV18 | 11 | CASSPGWEQYF
TRBV18 | 15 | CASSESAALNTEAFF
TRBV27 | 15 | CASSLGQGASYEQYF
TRBV5-1 | 16 | CASSLRLAGFQETQYF
TRBV28 | 15 | CASTGGSPTYYGYTF
TRBV11-2 | 15 | CASSFTISGANVLTF
TRBV11-3 | 15 | CASSLGRGSTDTQYF
TRBV28 | 13 | CASSPPSREALSF
TRBV15 | 16 | CATSRGRQSLGQTQYF
TRBV2 | 14 | CASRGPSGSHTQYF
TRBV4-2 | 15 | CASSQGWLAGYERYF
TRBV4-3 | 16 | CASSQEIPGGTYEQYF
TRBV5-1 | 19 | CASSLWGYSGTANTGELFF
TRBV2 | 13 | CASRGDSIYEQYF
TRBV11-2 | 14 | CASSSDGVYTEAFF
TRBV27 | 16 | CASSLADDGGGNEQFF
TRBV2 | 14 | CASSDRTYQETQYF
TRBV7-8 | 14 | CASSPGAQGDEQFF
TRBV5-5 | 15 | CASRPTGTVNTEAFF
TRBV27 | 14 | CASSLFGENTEAFF
TRBV11-2 | 17 | CASRARYGIDGTGELFF
TRBV19 | 14 | CASRPPSSTDTQYF
TRBV10-3 | 12 | CAISEQSGELFF
TRBV9 | 16 | CASSVGIGAGDNEQFF
TRBV7-3 | 13 | CASSSTGADTQYF
TRBV11-2 | 15 | CASSSMWDGKETQYF
TRBV21-1 | 14 | CASSKVGTNYGYTF
TRBV30 | 15 | CAWNSGTGVRETQYF
TRBV28 | 14 | CASSPTQGLYGYTF
TRBV14 | 16 | CASSSLTGGLNTEAFF
TRBV27 | 13 | CASSPQGEYEQYF
TRBV15 | 15 | CATSRGGTNTGELFF
TRBV28 | 14 | CASRPQGIGEKLFF
TRBV15 | 13 | CATSGDYTGELFF
TRBV6-6 | 15 | CASSYPGQGNYEQYF
TRBV5-1 | 14 | CASSLTGVGNTIYF
TRBV7-2 | 16 | CASSLRQGRSNTEAFF
TRBV7-9 | 15 | CASSFGGDYNEKLFF
TRBV28 | 13 | CASSLQGPDTQYF
TRBV14 | 14 | CASSPLAGSYEQYF
TRBV4-3 | 16 | CASSTSGGANTGELFF
TRBV14 | 13 | CASSPRQGDTQYF
TRBV29-1 | 13 | CSVVPSAADTQYF
TRBV10-3 | 13 | CATSGVVNTEAFF
TRBV27 | 10 | CASIDYGYTF
TRBV6-5 | 16 | CASSYSAKGTGNTIYF
TRBV20-1 | 11 | CSAQTPGKLFF
TRBV5-1 | 14 | CASSSHPGDAEAFF
TRBV19 | 16 | CASSIRVQGFGNEQFF
TRBV4-1 | 18 | CASSQNLAGGPGGYEQYF
TRBV2 | 14 | CATTRDRGNQPQHF
TRBV19 | 13 | CASSIQGVETQYF
TRBV2 | 14 | CASRGLSSTDTQYF
TRBV7-3 | 13 | CASSLTGGYGYTF
TRBV7-9 | 15 | CASSFSGQGMTEAFF
TRBV7-8 | 16 | CASSLEQRSARYGYTF